These 15 T cell receptor beta chains originate from one sample sequenced in a study of T cells in Graves' hyperthyroidism and ophthalmopathy. Amplified regions were TCR beta CDR3 sequences from RNA transcripts. The TCR CDR3 was amplified in a first-round RT-PCR using the HTBI primer set. One entry per CDR3 protein, called by TCRdb with MiXCR from the multiplex PCR reads. The table records about 420,000 distinct CDR3 sequences, roughly 14% of them present only once. Sequenced: blood. Receptors were obtained from a woman aged 18-29 years with Graves' hyperthyroidism.

In its sample, this clonotype was seen many times. The chain recombines TRBV19 with TRBJ2-7; D unclear. Trimming took 4 bases from V and 3 from J, leaving 13 bases between them. The CDR3 contains 14 residues. Germline CDR1 reads LNHDA; CDR2 reads SQIVND (reference sequence). CDR3 sequence: CASSTADRSYEQYF. DNA of the CDR3: TGTGCCAGTAGTACCGCGGACCGAAGCTACGAGCAGTACTTC.

The V gene is TRBV19, the J gene TRBJ2-3; weak D call: TRBD2 (5 bases). This CDR3 is 15 amino acids long. Germline CDR1 is LNHDA and CDR2 is SQIVND (reference sequence). V was cut by 3 bases and J by 0 bases, with 10 bases left in between. The CDR3 sequence is CASSMSWESTDTQYF. In DNA form, the CDR3 reads TGTGCCAGTAGTATGTCGTGGGAGAGCACAGATACGCAGTATTTT.

This clonotype was found many times. This chain connects TRBV24-1 to TRBJ2-2; TRBD1 is a possible D gene (5 bases). Germline V lookup: CDR1 KGHDR, CDR2 SFDVKD. This CDR3 has 14 amino acids. V lost 5 bases, J lost 1 base, and 7 bases lay in between. The chain's CDR3 is CATSGQGNTGELFF. The DNA of the CDR3 is TGTGCCACCAGTGGGCAGGGGAACACCGGGGAGCTGTTTTTT.

The CDR3 sequence: CASSLFGSPGGGDYGYTF. CDR3 bases: TGTGCCAGCAGCTTGTTCGGGAGTCCGGGCGGGGGCGACTATGGCTACACCTTC. The rearrangement uses TRBV5-4 and TRBJ1-2; D is perhaps TRBD1 (6 bases). Germline CDR1 SGHNT, CDR2 YYREEE (reference sequence). V lost 1 base and J lost 3, with 22 bases in between. This CDR3 contains 18 residues.

This clonotype occurred many times. The genes are TRBV6-1 and TRBJ1-2; 10 bases are shared with TRBD1. The CDR3 sequence is 15 residues long. The V segment lost 6 bases and the J segment 4 bases; nucleotides outside the gene matches: 8. Germline V gives CDR1 MNHNS, CDR2 SASEGT. For the CDR3, the DNA is TGTGCCAGCAGCTCCGGGACAGGGGACTTCTATGGCTACACCTTC. This sequence encodes CASSSGTGDFYGYTF.

This clonotype was observed many times. The J gene is TRBJ2-5, the V gene TRBV10-1; a possible D gene is TRBD2 (6 bases). In germline, CDR1 is WNHNN, CDR2 SYGVQD (reference sequence). This CDR3 contains 11 residues. Deletions cut 4 bases from V and 11 bases from J, with 11 bases between. The CDR3 loop is CASSGGGVQYF. CDR3 sequence (DNA): TGCGCCAGCAGTGGGGGAGGAGTTCAGTACTTC.

Ten or more counts support this clonotype. The rearrangement uses TRBV6-1 and TRBJ2-7; 15 positions agree with TRBD2. The trim removed 7 bases at V and 2 bases at J, leaving 6 bases unmatched. The CDR3 consists of 16 residues. Germline-derived CDR1 and CDR2 are MNHNS and SASEGT. The CDR3 loop is CASKGLAGGSTYEQYF. The CDR3 DNA sequence: TGTGCCAGCAAGGGACTAGCGGGAGGCTCGACCTACGAGCAGTACTTC.

Worth noting for this clonotype: A read error may be the cause here, since a much bigger clone is one base away. The rearrangement joins TRBV20-1 to TRBJ2-5; 7 bases fit TRBD2. Per the germline V gene, CDR1 is DFQATT and CDR2 is SNEGSKA (reference sequence). V shed 3 bases, J shed 3 bases, and the junction held 4 bases outside the gene matches. This CDR3 is 13 amino acids long. CDR3: CSASSGREETQYF. CDR3 nucleotides: TGCAGTGCTAGTTCAGGGAGGGAAGAGACCCAGTACTTC.

This clonotype showed up just a few times. The chain recombines TRBV7-9 with TRBJ2-3, with 8 bases fitting TRBD1. The CDR3 runs to 16 residues. The trim removed 3 bases at V and 2 bases at J, leaving 7 bases unmatched. Per germline, CDR1 SEHNR and CDR2 FQNEAQ (reference sequence). CDR3 loop: CASSFSGTGNTDTQYF. The CDR3 DNA reads TGTGCCAGCAGCTTTTCCGGGACAGGCAACACAGATACGCAGTATTTT.

The table lists this clonotype with many counts. The chain carries TRBV19 and TRBJ1-1; 7 nucleotides agree with TRBD1. The CDR3 length is 15 residues. The J segment lost 3 bases and the V segment lost 5 bases, leaving 9 bases of the junction unmatched. CDR1 and CDR2 (germline): LNHDA, SQIVND (reference sequence). CDR3 protein: CASSYRGGKYTEAFF. CDR3 in DNA: TGTGCCAGTAGTTACAGGGGCGGGAAGTACACTGAAGCTTTCTTT.

The V call is TRBV4-1, the J call TRBJ1-1, with a possible D match to TRBD1 (5 bases). Trimming removed 6 bases at V and 7 bases at J, with 18 bases between. The germline V gene encodes CDR1 MGHRA and CDR2 YSYEKL. This CDR3 has 14 residues. The CDR3: CASRPYDSEVEAFF. The CDR3 region has the DNA TGCGCCAGCAGACCCTACGACAGCGAGGTTGAAGCTTTCTTT.

The chain couples TRBV10-3 to TRBJ2-1, with D hard to call. V gave up 0 bases and J gave up 8 bases, with 8 bases separating them. Germline CDR1 reads ENHRY; CDR2 reads SYGVKD. CDR3 length: 13 amino acids. The CDR3 DNA is TGTGCCATCAGTGAGTCGAAGACGGATGAGCAGTTCTTC. Translating gives CAISESKTDEQFF.

In its sample, this clonotype was seen many times. This chain links TRBV20-1 with TRBJ2-1, with 9 positions matching TRBD2. Germline trimming cut 5 bases from V and 4 bases from J; bases unmatched to any gene: 9. Germline values: CDR1 DFQATT, CDR2 SNEGSKA (reference sequence). This CDR3 region has 15 residues. The CDR3 DNA reads as TGCAGTGCTGGTCTGCCTAGCGGGATTTACAATGAGCAGTTCTTC. It is translated as CSAGLPSGIYNEQFF.

In its sample, this clonotype was seen a few times. The chain carries TRBV7-3 and TRBJ1-2; 7 bases map to TRBD1. Unmatched junction bases numbered 4, after V lost 5 bases and J lost 4 bases. Germline CDR1 is SGHTA and CDR2 is FQGTGA. This CDR3 comprises 13 residues. The CDR3 sequence: CASSGGGGYGYTF. CDR3 nucleotide sequence: TGTGCCAGCAGCGGAGGGGGCGGCTATGGCTACACCTTC. Full variable domain (rest looked up from reference TRBV7-3 and TRBJ1-2): GAGVSQTPSNKVTEKGKYVELRCDPISGHTALYWYRQSLGQGPEFLIYFQGTGAADDSGLPNDRFFAVRPEGSVSTLKIQRTERGDSAVYLCASSGGGGYGYTFGSGTRLTVV.

This clonotype was seen a handful of times. The chain couples TRBV3-1 to TRBJ2-7, with TRBD1 matching 7 bases. This CDR3 is 15 amino acids long. In germline, CDR1 is LGHDT, CDR2 YNNKEL (reference sequence). J lost 3 bases, V lost 3 bases, and 8 bases had no gene match. The CDR3 DNA follows: TGTGCCAGCAGCCAGGACCGGGACAGCTACTACGAGCAGTACTTC. It codes for CASSQDRDSYYEQYF.